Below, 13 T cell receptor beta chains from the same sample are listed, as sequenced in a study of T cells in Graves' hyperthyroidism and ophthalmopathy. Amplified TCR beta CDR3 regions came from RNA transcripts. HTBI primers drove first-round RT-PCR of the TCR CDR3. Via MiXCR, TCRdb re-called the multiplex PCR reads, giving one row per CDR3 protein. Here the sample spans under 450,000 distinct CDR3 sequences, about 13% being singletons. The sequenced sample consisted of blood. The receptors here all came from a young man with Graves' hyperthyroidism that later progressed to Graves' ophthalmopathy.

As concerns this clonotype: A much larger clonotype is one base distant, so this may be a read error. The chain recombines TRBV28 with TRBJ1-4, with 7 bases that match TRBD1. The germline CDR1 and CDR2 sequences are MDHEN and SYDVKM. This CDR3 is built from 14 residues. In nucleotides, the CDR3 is TGTGCCAGCACCCCAGGGGGAACTAATGAAAGACTGTTTTTT. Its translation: CASTPGGTNERLFF.

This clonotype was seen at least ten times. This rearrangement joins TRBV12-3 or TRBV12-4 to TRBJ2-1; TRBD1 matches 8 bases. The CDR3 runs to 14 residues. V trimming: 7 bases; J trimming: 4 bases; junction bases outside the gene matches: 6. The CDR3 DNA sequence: TGTGCCAGCACCTTGGGGACAGGTTACAATGAGCAGTTCTTC. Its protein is CASTLGTGYNEQFF.

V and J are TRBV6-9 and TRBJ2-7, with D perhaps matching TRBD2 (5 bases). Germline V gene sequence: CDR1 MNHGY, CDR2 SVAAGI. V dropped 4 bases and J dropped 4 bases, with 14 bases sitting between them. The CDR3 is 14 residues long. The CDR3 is CASSSLGVAYEQYF. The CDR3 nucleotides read TGTGCCAGCAGTTCCCTCGGGGTAGCATACGAGCAGTACTTC.

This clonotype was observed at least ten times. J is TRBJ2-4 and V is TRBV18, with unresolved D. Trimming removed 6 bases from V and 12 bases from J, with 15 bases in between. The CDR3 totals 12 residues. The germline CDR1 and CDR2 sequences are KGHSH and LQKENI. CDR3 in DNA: TGTGCCAGCTCGCCCGGTTCGGCCCATCAGTACTTC. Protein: CASSPGSAHQYF. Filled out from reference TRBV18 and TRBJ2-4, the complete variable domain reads NAGVMQNPRHLVRRRGQEARLRCSPMKGHSHVYWYRQLPEEGLKFMVYLQKENIIDESGMPKERFSAEFPKEGPSILRIQQVVRGDSAAYFCASSPGSAHQYFGAGTRLSVL.

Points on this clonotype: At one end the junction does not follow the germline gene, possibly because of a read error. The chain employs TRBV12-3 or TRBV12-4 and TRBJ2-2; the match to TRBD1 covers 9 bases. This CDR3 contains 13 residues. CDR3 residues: CASSPTRTGEVFF. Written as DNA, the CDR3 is TGTGCCAGCAGCCCAACACGGACAGGGGAGGTGTTTTTT.

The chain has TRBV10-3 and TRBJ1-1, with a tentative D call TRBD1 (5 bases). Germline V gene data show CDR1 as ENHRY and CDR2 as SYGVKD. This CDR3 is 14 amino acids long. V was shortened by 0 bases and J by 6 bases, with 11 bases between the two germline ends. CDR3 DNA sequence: TGTGCCATCAGTGAGTCGAACAGACAGCCTGAAGCTTTCTTT. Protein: CAISESNRQPEAFF.

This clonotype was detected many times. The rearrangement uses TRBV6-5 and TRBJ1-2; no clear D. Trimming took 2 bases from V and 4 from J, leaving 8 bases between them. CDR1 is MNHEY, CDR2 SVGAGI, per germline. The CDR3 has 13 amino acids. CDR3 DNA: TGTGCCAGCAGTTACAAGGGCAGCTATGGCTACACCTTC. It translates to CASSYKGSYGYTF.

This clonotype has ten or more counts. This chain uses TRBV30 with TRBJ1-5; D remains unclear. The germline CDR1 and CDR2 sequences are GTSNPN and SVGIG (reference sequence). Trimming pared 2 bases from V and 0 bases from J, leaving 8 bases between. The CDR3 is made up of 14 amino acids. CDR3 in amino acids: CAWSPGLSNQPQHF. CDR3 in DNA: TGTGCCTGGAGTCCGGGCCTTAGCAATCAGCCCCAGCATTTT.

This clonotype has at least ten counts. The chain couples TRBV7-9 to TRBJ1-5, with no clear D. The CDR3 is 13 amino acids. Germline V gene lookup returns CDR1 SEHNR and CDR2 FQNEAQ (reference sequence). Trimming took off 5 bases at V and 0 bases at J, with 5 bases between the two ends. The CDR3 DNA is TGTGCCAGCAGCATGAATAGCAATCAGCCCCAGCATTTT. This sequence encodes CASSMNSNQPQHF. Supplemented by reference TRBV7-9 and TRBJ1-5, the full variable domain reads DTGVSQNPRHKITKRGQNVTFRCDPISEHNRLYWYRQTLGQGPEFLTYFQNEAQLEKSRLLSDRFSAERPKGSFSTLEIQRTEQGDSAMYLCASSMNSNQPQHFGDGTRLSIL.

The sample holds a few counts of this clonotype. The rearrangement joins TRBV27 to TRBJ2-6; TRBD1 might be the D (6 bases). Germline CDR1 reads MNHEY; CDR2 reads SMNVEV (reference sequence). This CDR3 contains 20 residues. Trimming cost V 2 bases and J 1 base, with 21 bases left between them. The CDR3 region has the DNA TGTGCCAGCAGTTTAGTCGGGGCAGGGGTCTCTTCTTCTGGGGCCAACGTCCTGACTTTC. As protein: CASSLVGAGVSSSGANVLTF.

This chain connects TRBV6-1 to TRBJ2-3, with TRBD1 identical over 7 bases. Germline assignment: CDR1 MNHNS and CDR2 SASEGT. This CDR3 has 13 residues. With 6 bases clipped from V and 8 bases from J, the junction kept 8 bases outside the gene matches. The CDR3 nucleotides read TGTGCCAGCAGCCGCGACAGGGACGGTACGCAGTATTTT. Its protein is CASSRDRDGTQYF.

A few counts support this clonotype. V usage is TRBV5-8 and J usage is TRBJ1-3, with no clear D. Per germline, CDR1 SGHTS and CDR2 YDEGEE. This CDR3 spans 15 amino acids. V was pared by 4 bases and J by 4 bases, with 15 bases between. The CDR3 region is CASSLVEGAGNTIYF. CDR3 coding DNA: TGTGCCAGCAGCCTGGTTGAGGGCGCGGGAAACACCATATATTTT.

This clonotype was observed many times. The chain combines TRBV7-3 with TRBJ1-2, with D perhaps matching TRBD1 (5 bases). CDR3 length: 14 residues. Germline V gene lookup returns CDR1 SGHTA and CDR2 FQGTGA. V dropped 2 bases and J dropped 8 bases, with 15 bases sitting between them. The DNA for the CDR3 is TGTGCCAGCAGCTTAGGGGCGAGCGCTCAGGGCTACACCTTC. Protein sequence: CASSLGASAQGYTF.